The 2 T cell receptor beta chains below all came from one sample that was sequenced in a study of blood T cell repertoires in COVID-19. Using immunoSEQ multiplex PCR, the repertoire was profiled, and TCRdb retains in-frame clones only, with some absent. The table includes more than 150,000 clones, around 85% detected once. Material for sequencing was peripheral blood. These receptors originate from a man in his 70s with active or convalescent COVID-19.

This CDR3 is CASKGAEGYTF. The DNA of the CDR3 is TGTGCCAGCAAGGGGGCGGAAGGCTACACCTTC. V is TRBV6-4 and J is TRBJ1-2; 7 bases align to TRBD1. The CDR3 loop spans 11 amino acids. J lost 8 bases, V lost 7 bases, and 4 bases had no gene match. Germline V gene lookup returns CDR1 MRHNA and CDR2 SNTAGT.

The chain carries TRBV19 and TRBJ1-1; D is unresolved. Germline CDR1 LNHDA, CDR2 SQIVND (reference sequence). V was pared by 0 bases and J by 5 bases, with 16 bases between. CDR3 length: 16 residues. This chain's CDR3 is CASSIDVPAAGTEAFF. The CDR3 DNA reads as TGTGCCAGTAGTATAGATGTTCCCGCGGCGGGGACTGAAGCTTTCTTT. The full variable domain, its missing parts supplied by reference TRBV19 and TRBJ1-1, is DGGITQSPKYLFRKEGQNVTLSCEQNLNHDAMYWYRQDPGQGLRLIYYSQIVNDFQKGDIAEGYSVSREKKESFPLTVTSAQKNPTAFYLCASSIDVPAAGTEAFFGQGTRLTVV.